This passage covers 13 T cell receptor beta chains from one sample sequenced in a study of blood T cell repertoires in COVID-19 (dated by TCRdb to 2020 to 2022). The library was generated by the immunoSEQ multiplex PCR assay. Entries here come from immuneACCESS through TCRdb and include only in-frame sequences with V and J called. Some clones fail to appear in such tables; in the studies checked, an unresolved V gene covers under half of the shortfall, and the cause of the remainder is unknown. In all, the sample holds 50,000 or so clones, and about 87% of those were seen once. Roughly 13% of the sample rests with the top ten. The sequencing sample was made of peripheral blood. These receptors all stem from an elderly man with acute or convalescent COVID-19.

The chain links TRBV12-3 or TRBV12-4 to TRBJ2-5, with TRBD1 as a possible D gene (6 bases). The CDR3 has 12 residues. V gave up 5 bases and J gave up 2 bases, with 6 bases separating them. CDR3 region: CASSDRQETQYF. DNA for the CDR3: TGTGCCAGCAGTGACAGGCAAGAGACCCAGTACTTC.

J is TRBJ1-2 and V is TRBV30; perhaps TRBD1 as D (6 bases). Trimming removed 3 bases from V and 3 bases from J, with 14 bases in between. The CDR3 sequence is 14 residues long. Germline lookup yields CDR1 GTSNPN and CDR2 SVGIG (reference sequence). DNA for the CDR3: TGTGCCTGGAGCCGGGGGGCAGGGGACTATGGCTACACCTTC. It specifies CAWSRGAGDYGYTF. Full variable domain (remainder filled in from reference TRBV30 and TRBJ1-2): SQTIHQWPATLVQPVGSPLSLECTVEGTSNPNLYWYRQAAGRGLQLLFYSVGIGQISSEVPQNLSASRPQDRQFILSSKKLLLSDSGFYLCAWSRGAGDYGYTFGSGTRLTVV.

V gene TRBV5-1 combines with J gene TRBJ2-7; TRBD1 is a possible D gene (6 bases). In germline, CDR1 is SGHRS, CDR2 YFSETQ. This CDR3 has 15 amino acids. Trimming removed 4 bases at V and 3 bases at J, with 17 bases between. The CDR3 region is CASSPRLTGYYEQYF. The CDR3 region has the DNA TGCGCCAGCAGCCCACGATTGACAGGCTACTACGAGCAGTACTTC.

CDR3 DNA sequence: TGCGCCAGCAGCCGGACTAGCGGGGGAGGAGATACGCAGTATTTT. As protein: CASSRTSGGGDTQYF. The J gene is TRBJ2-3, the V gene TRBV5-1; TRBD2 matches 13 bases. After removal of 4 bases from V and 5 bases from J, the junction contained 4 bases not matched to a gene. This CDR3 comprises 15 residues. The germline V gene has CDR1 SGHRS and CDR2 YFSETQ.

The chain combines TRBV12-3 or TRBV12-4 with TRBJ1-1, with D possibly matching TRBD1 (5 bases). The ends were cut back, 2 bases at V and 5 bases at J, with 9 bases in the middle. The CDR3 is 13 amino acids. This CDR3 reads CASSLQGGTEAFF. For the CDR3, the DNA is TGTGCCAGCAGTTTACAGGGAGGAACTGAAGCTTTCTTT.

This chain joins TRBV27 and TRBJ2-1; TRBD1 is a possible D gene (6 bases). There are 14 residues in the CDR3. Trimming cost V 1 base and J 7 bases, with 11 bases left between them. Looked up from germline, CDR1 is MNHEY and CDR2 is SMNVEV (reference sequence). This CDR3 reads CASSLYGQGNEQFF. The CDR3 coding sequence is TGTGCCAGCAGTTTATACGGTCAGGGGAATGAGCAGTTCTTC.

The chain couples TRBV12-3 or TRBV12-4 to TRBJ2-7; no clear D. CDR3 length: 11 amino acids. Trimming removed 4 bases from V and 5 bases from J, with 6 bases in between. The DNA for the CDR3 is TGTGCCAGCAGTTACTTGGACGAGCAGTACTTC. It yields the protein CASSYLDEQYF.

The V gene is TRBV5-1, the J gene TRBJ2-2, with D possibly TRBD2 on 5 matching bases. V gave up 0 bases and J gave up 6 bases, with 15 bases separating them. The V gene's germline CDR1 is SGHRS and CDR2 YFSETQ. This CDR3 has 16 residues. The CDR3 spells CASSLEAQVRAGELFF. CDR3 coding DNA: TGCGCCAGCAGCTTGGAGGCCCAAGTGAGGGCCGGGGAGCTGTTTTTT.

The V and J genes are TRBV10-3 and TRBJ2-2; possibly TRBD1 for D (5 bases). Per germline, CDR1 ENHRY and CDR2 SYGVKD. This CDR3 region has 14 residues. V was cut by 4 bases and J by 4 bases, with 10 bases left in between. For the CDR3, the DNA is TGTGCCATCAGTGGTCAGGGTAGCACCGGGGAGCTGTTTTTT. Translating it yields CAISGQGSTGELFF.

V is TRBV10-3 and J is TRBJ2-5; 14 nucleotides align to TRBD2. CDR1 is ENHRY, CDR2 SYGVKD, per germline. The ends lost 7 bases at V and 1 base at J; junction bases unmatched: 2. CDR3 length equals 15 residues. DNA for the CDR3: TGTGCCATCAAAGGACTAGCGGGGGGCCAAGAGACCCAGTACTTC. It is translated as CAIKGLAGGQETQYF.

The CDR3 sequence: CASIPGGGAYGYTF. In nucleotides, the CDR3 is TGTGCCAGCATTCCAGGCGGGGGCGCCTATGGCTACACCTTC. V usage is TRBV28 and J usage is TRBJ1-2, with a possible D match to TRBD1 (6 bases). CDR1 and CDR2 from the germline V gene are MDHEN and SYDVKM. Between the trimmed V and J ends, which lost 7 bases and 4 bases, there was a span of 16 bases. The CDR3 has 14 residues.

The chain employs TRBV24-1 and TRBJ2-6; tentative D call: TRBD1 (6 bases). There are 15 residues in the CDR3. The V and J ends lost 2 bases and 2 bases respectively, with 6 bases between them. CDR1 is KGHDR and CDR2 is SFDVKD in the germline V gene. CDR3 DNA: TGTGCCACCAGTGATTACAGGGCTGGGGCCAACGTCCTGACTTTC. As protein: CATSDYRAGANVLTF.

The rearrangement uses TRBV10-1 and TRBJ1-1; perhaps TRBD1 as D (5 bases). From germline, CDR1 is WNHNN and CDR2 SYGVQD (reference sequence). This CDR3 contains 14 residues. V lost 0 bases and J lost 1, with 6 bases in between. CDR3 sequence: CASSESRGNTEAFF. The CDR3 bases are TGCGCCAGCAGTGAGTCAAGGGGGAACACTGAAGCTTTCTTT.